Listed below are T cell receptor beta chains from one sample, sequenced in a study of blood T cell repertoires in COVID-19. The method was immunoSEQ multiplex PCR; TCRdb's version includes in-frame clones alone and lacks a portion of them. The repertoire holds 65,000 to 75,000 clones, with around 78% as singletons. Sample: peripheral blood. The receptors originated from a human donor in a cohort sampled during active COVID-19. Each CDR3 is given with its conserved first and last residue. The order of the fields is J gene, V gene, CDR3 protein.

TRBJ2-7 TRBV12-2 CASRLDSVGGPSYEQYF
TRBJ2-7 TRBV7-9 CASKLTSGMGEQYF
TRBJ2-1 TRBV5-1 CASSIAGESYNEQFF
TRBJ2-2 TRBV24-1 CATSEAGRTGELFF
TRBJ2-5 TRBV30 CAWSPGLAGVGETQYF
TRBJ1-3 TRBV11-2 CASSLASAFGGNTIYF
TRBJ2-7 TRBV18 CASSPPAATGGFEQYF
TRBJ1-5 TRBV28 CASSFHRGSNQPQHF
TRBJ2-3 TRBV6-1 CASSEVAGTDTQYF
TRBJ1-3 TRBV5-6 CASSLTGTGNTIYF
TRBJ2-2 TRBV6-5 CASRGRPSGSGELFF
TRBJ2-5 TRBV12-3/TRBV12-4 CASRPGGETQYF
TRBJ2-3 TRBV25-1 CASSGRSRSAIKDTQYF
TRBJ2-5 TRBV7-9 CASSRYGTTPETQYF
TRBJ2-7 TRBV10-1 CASSEWASGSYEQYF
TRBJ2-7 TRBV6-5 CASSLGLAEHYEQYF
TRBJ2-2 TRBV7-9 CASSLNLGGAGELFF
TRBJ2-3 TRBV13 CASRRRTTDTQYF
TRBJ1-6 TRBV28 CASSLDGNSPLHF
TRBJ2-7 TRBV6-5 CASYDGLYEQYF
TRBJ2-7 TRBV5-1 CASSLGQGATYEQYF
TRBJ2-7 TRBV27 CASSPHQGAQRAYEQYF
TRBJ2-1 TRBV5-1 CASSIGQSSTNEQFF
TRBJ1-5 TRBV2 CASQGGRSNQPQHF
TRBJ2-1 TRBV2 CASSPTGGAYNEQFF
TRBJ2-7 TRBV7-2 CASTLSVRTSNPHEQYF
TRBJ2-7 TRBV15 CATSRAGILNEQYF
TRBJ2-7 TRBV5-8 CASSLADRPRTKQYF
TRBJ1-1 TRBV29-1 CSVDLTEAFF
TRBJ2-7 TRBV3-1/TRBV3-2 CASSQVPASRGGPPRF
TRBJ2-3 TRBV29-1 CSVGPGTSTDTQYF
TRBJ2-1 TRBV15 CATSRDYSYNEQFF
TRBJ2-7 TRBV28 CASSPQGQGVRYEQYF
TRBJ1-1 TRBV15 CATSSRTGGGWNTEAFF
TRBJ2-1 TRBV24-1 CATSDTDRNLNEQFF
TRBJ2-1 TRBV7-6 CASSLIAPWVAENNEQFF
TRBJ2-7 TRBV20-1 CSASKGTSGRLLEQYF
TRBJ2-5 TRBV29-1 CSVRESGETQYF
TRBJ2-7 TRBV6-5 CATGQGAGEQYF
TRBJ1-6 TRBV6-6 CASSYEEFQYNSPLHF
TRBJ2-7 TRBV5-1 CASSLEGGREQYF
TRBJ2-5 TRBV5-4 CASSGSGRSVETQYF
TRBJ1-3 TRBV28 CATGLRGSGNTIYF
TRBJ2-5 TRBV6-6 CASSRTGALREALGTQYF
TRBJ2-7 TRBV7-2 CASSTPGTGTYEQYF
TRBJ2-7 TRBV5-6 CASSRLGNRDYEQYF
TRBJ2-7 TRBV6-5 CASRGLSHTYEQYF
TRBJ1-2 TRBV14 CASSQGWVEFNDLTGGNNYGYTF
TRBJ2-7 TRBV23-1 CASTQPSGTSGRENAYEQYF
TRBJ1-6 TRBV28 CASRGAQGEGSPLHF
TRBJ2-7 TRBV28 CASSITGTGSSYEQYF
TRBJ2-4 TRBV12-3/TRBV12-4 CASRPKGQGIQYF
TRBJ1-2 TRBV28 CASRTGGDYGYTF
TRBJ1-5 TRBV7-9 CASSFNARGQGAVQPQHF
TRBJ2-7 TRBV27 CASSSLEGRGFSYEQYF
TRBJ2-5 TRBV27 CASSLMGQGAETQYF
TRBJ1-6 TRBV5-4 CASSLDPGWGSPLHF